Each of the 7 T cell receptor beta chains below was sequenced from the same sample in a study of Ad26.COV2.S vaccination and SARS-CoV-2 variants. Profiled with immunoSEQ multiplex PCR; TCRdb holds only in-frame clones, not every one. The sample consists of more than 300,000 clones, about nine tenths of them appearing once. Documented treatment: about 20 received Ad26.COV2.S at low or high dose, single or two shots; about 5 received placebo; per-sample allocation not given. Sample collection was performed on day 63 after the first vaccine or placebo injection. The material sequenced was peripheral blood, taken in a trial of Ad26.COV2.S vaccine versus placebo. These receptors were collected from a person aged 18-65 years who received the Ad26.COV2.S COVID-19 vaccine or a placebo.

The table lists this clone with a count of one. The rearrangement links TRBV5-4 to TRBJ1-3, with D hard to call. The CDR3 contains 14 residues. Germline V gene sequence: CDR1 SGHNT, CDR2 YYREEE (reference sequence). V lost 5 bases and J 0 bases, leaving 9 bases between the germline ends. The CDR3 reads CASSSGDSGNTIYF. The CDR3 DNA follows: TGTGCCAGCAGTTCCGGGGACTCTGGAAACACCATATATTTT.

The chain has TRBV5-1 and TRBJ2-1; 14 nucleotides align to TRBD2. The CDR3 runs to 18 residues. Germline CDR1 SGHRS, CDR2 YFSETQ. V shed 3 bases and J 8 bases; nucleotides not matched to a gene: 13. In nucleotides, the CDR3 is TGCGCCAGCAGCTCGGGACTAGCGGGAGTCGGCCTGATGGATGAGCAGTTCTTC. It codes for CASSSGLAGVGLMDEQFF.

The chain links TRBV5-1 to TRBJ2-5; D may match TRBD1 or TRBD2 (5 bases each). The germline V gene encodes CDR1 SGHRS and CDR2 YFSETQ. CDR3 size: 15 residues. Trimming stripped 1 base from V and 3 bases from J, with 13 bases between. The CDR3 spells CASSLSGTREETQYF. The DNA of the CDR3 is TGCGCCAGCAGCTTGTCCGGGACCAGAGAAGAGACCCAGTACTTC. Variable domain in full (rest from reference TRBV5-1 and TRBJ2-5): KAGVTQTPRYLIKTRGQQVTLSCSPISGHRSVSWYQQTPGQGLQFLFEYFSETQRNKGNFPGRFSGRQFSNSRSEMNVSTLELGDSALYLCASSLSGTREETQYFGPGTRLLVL.

This rearrangement joins TRBV7-8 to TRBJ2-7, with 16 bases identical to TRBD2. Germline V gives CDR1 SGHVS, CDR2 FQNEAQ. V trimming: 4 bases; J trimming: 3 bases; junction bases outside the gene matches: 12. The CDR3 runs to 19 residues. The CDR3 DNA reads as TGTGCCAGCAGCTGGTCTCTCGGGACTAGCGGGAGGGGGATCTACGAGCAGTACTTC. Translation: CASSWSLGTSGRGIYEQYF.

This chain connects TRBV28 to TRBJ1-2; D is perhaps TRBD1 (5 bases). The CDR3 extends over 14 amino acids. Germline V gene lookup returns CDR1 MDHEN and CDR2 SYDVKM. V was pared by 5 bases and J by 1 base, with 11 bases between. CDR3 loop: CASSQGQGNYGYTF. In nucleotides, the CDR3 is TGTGCCAGCAGTCAGGGCCAGGGTAACTATGGCTACACCTTC.

The chain carries TRBV2 and TRBJ1-3; D possibly corresponds to TRBD1 (6 bases). V shed 3 bases and J shed 0 bases, with 9 bases lying between them. CDR1 is SNHLY, CDR2 FYNNEI, per germline. CDR3 length: 15 amino acids. The CDR3 sequence: CASSEGATSGNTIYF. The CDR3 region has the DNA TGTGCCAGCAGTGAGGGGGCGACCTCTGGAAACACCATATATTTT.

The chain uses TRBV6-4 and TRBJ2-2; TRBD2 agrees at 9 bases. Germline CDR1 reads MRHNA; CDR2 reads SNTAGT. CDR3 length equals 17 residues. V lost 4 bases to trimming and J lost 8 bases; unmatched junction nucleotides: 14. The CDR3 is CASSANGLAGATGELFF. CDR3 coding DNA: TGTGCCAGCAGTGCCAACGGGTTAGCGGGGGCGACGGGGGAGCTGTTTTTT.